This T cell receptor beta chain originates from a study of T cells expressing NK-cell markers (dated by TCRdb to 2018 to 2021). About the full investigation: Under 10 donors provided sorted CD3+CD56+NKG2C+, CD3+CD56+NKG2C- and CD3+CD56-NKG2C+ T-cell subsets, whose TCR beta-chain repertoires were profiled. Seven of the eight sequenced donors were HCMV-seropositive and one was HCMV-seronegative. Randomly selected healthy volunteers, three men and five women, were used as the eight sequenced donors. Illumina HiSeq 2000/2500, MiSeq or NextSeq was used to sequence libraries as 2 x 150 bp reads.

Including cysteine and phenylalanine, the CDR3 has 15 amino acids. The record lacks a DNA sequence. Looking up the germline V gene yields CDR1 SGHDN and CDR2 FVKESK. Reads for this sample came from an Illumina HiSeq 2000. TCR beta cDNA libraries were prepared using 5'RACE template switching, which introduced a universal primer site and unique molecular identifiers. Synthesis of cDNA was primed from the TCR beta constant segment and was followed by two consecutive PCR amplification steps. Per the source publication's procedure: Reads were demultiplexed and grouped by UMI with MIGEC, and clonotypes were assembled and quantified with MiTCR. To exclude erroneous sequences, only TCR cDNA sequences supported by at least two reads were retained. Downstream repertoire analysis used the tcR package, and clonotypes were matched across fractions by CDR3 nucleotide sequence plus V segment. Antigen specificity was annotated against VDJdb with VDJmatch, allowing one amino acid substitution in CDR3. Each CDR3 protein sequence appears as one entry after TCRdb reprocessed the reads, and no DNA is included. TCRdb, not the original authors, processed these V and J calls. The sample's clone listing holds 500,000 to 600,000 distinct CDR3 sequences. 3.5% to 4.5% of the sample goes to the ten largest clones.

Concerning this clonotype: This receptor's antigen is unknown.

HCMV serostatus was determined by detecting HCMV-specific IgG in serum with a commercial ELISA kit. Ficoll density gradient centrifugation was used to isolate peripheral blood mononuclear cells from blood. The paper's findings and limits, for the study overall: Whether the expanded NKG2C-expressing T cell clones were specific for HCMV antigens remained unclear. Those dominant clonotypes were again the most abundant among CD3+CD56-NKG2C+ cells in a few donors, at about 25-65%. For five or six donors, the dominant CD3+CD56+NKG2C+ clonotypes were among the top 10 CD8+ clonotypes and accounted for about 1.0-7.5% of CD8+ T cells.

The origin of this receptor is a man aged 18-30 years in good health. Donor details come from another sample of the same person, matched by shared clones. Sequenced sample: blood T cells: a sorted CD56 or NKG2C T cell subset, CD4+ or CD8+ T cells, or bulk PBMC T cells (not recorded which). The rearranged segments are TRBV14 and TRBJ2-1; lacking DNA, the TRBD2 call made by TCRdb goes unchecked. The CDR3 sequence is CASSQKDWLVNEQFF.